A selection of T cell receptor beta chains follows, all from one sample in a study of breast tumors, draining lymph nodes, adjacent tissues. TCRdb re-derived calls from the multiplex PCR reads in MiXCR, one entry per CDR3 protein. Altogether 200,000 to 250,000 distinct CDR3 sequences are present, under 40% being singletons, with the ten largest covering approximately 3.6%. The source material was axillary lymph node tissue. These receptors were taken from a female donor with breast cancer. Some clones in this sample may be carry-over from other donors' samples. Each CDR3 is given with its conserved first and last residue. Each record gives: clone size, V gene, J gene, D gene, CDR3 protein, CDR3 DNA. The D gene is left open where the match is weak. The size of a clone is reported for some rows only, either as once, few or many, or as a class for expanded clones.

abundance: many
v_gene: TRBV5-5
j_gene: TRBJ2-1
d_gene: TRBD2
CDR3aa: CASSLLAAYNEQFF
CDR3nt: TGTGCCAGCAGCTTACTAGCGGCCTACAATGAGCAGTTCTTC

abundance: many
v_gene: TRBV6-4
j_gene: TRBJ2-3
d_gene: -
CDR3aa: CASSDRSDTQYF
CDR3nt: TGTGCCAGCAGTGACAGATCGGATACGCAGTATTTT

abundance: few
v_gene: TRBV12-3/TRBV12-4
j_gene: TRBJ1-5
d_gene: -
CDR3aa: CASTFGGARSNQPQHF
CDR3nt: TGTGCCAGCACCTTCGGAGGGGCCCGGAGCAATCAGCCCCAGCATTTT

abundance: many
v_gene: TRBV15
j_gene: TRBJ1-5
d_gene: -
CDR3aa: CATSRDNARNQPQHF
CDR3nt: TGTGCCACCAGCAGAGATAACGCCAGGAATCAGCCCCAGCATTTT

abundance: many
v_gene: TRBV9
j_gene: TRBJ1-3
d_gene: -
CDR3aa: CASSTGGGGISGNTIYF
CDR3nt: TGTGCCAGCAGCACCGGGGGAGGGGGTATCTCTGGAAACACCATATATTTT

abundance: -
v_gene: TRBV10-3
j_gene: TRBJ1-2
d_gene: -
CDR3aa: CAISGSAGDAGYTF
CDR3nt: TGTGCCATTAGTGGATCGGCAGGGGATGCTGGCTACACCTTC

abundance: many
v_gene: TRBV14
j_gene: TRBJ2-3
d_gene: -
CDR3aa: CASSQFRGSTDTQYF
CDR3nt: TGTGCCAGCAGCCAATTCAGGGGTAGCACAGATACGCAGTATTTT

abundance: -
v_gene: TRBV6-2/TRBV6-3
j_gene: TRBJ1-2
d_gene: -
CDR3aa: CASSYWETEDYGYTF
CDR3nt: TGTGCCAGCAGTTACTGGGAAACCGAGGACTATGGCTACACCTTC

abundance: once
v_gene: TRBV12-3/TRBV12-4
j_gene: TRBJ1-4
d_gene: -
CDR3aa: CVSNTGGRGKLFF
CDR3nt: TGTGTCAGCAATACCGGGGGCCGTGGAAAACTGTTTTTT

abundance: many
v_gene: TRBV7-2
j_gene: TRBJ2-7
d_gene: TRBD2
CDR3aa: CASSSIGGGPLEQYF
CDR3nt: TGTGCCAGCAGCTCCATCGGCGGGGGGCCCCTCGAGCAGTACTTC

abundance: many
v_gene: TRBV6-1
j_gene: TRBJ1-4
d_gene: -
CDR3aa: CASSVLLGKLFF
CDR3nt: TGTGCCAGCAGTGTCCTTTTGGGCAAACTGTTTTTT

abundance: -
v_gene: TRBV24-1
j_gene: TRBJ2-6
d_gene: -
CDR3aa: CATPLTRANVLTF
CDR3nt: TGTGCCACCCCCCTAACCAGGGCCAACGTCCTGACTTTC

abundance: many
v_gene: TRBV20-1
j_gene: TRBJ2-7
d_gene: -
CDR3aa: CSARDSLFGSEQYF
CDR3nt: TGCAGTGCTAGAGACAGTTTGTTCGGCAGCGAGCAGTACTTC

abundance: -
v_gene: TRBV6-5
j_gene: TRBJ2-3
d_gene: TRBD1
CDR3aa: CASSGTGQGISDTQYF
CDR3nt: TGTGCCAGCAGTGGGACGGGACAGGGGATATCGGATACGCAGTATTTT

abundance: once
v_gene: TRBV6-6
j_gene: TRBJ2-1
d_gene: -
CDR3aa: CASSHSGRGPTDEQFF
CDR3nt: TGTGCCAGCAGTCACTCGGGCCGGGGGCCCACCGATGAGCAGTTCTTC

abundance: many
v_gene: TRBV2
j_gene: TRBJ2-3
d_gene: -
CDR3aa: CASSEQTGGTDTQYF
CDR3nt: TGTGCCAGCAGTGAGCAGACAGGTGGAACAGATACGCAGTATTTT